A single sample is the source of the 10 T cell receptor beta chains below, sequenced in a study of CD8 T cells in ankylosing spondylitis. These receptors' antigens are unknown. TCRdb reprocessed the 5' RACE reads with MiXCR, giving one entry per CDR3 protein. The sample has 350,000 to 550,000 distinct CDR3 sequences; approximately 26% are singletons. General study results and limits: A TCR beta motif made of about eight highly homologous variants seemed typical of ankylosing spondylitis blood.

The source material was blood, either unsorted or a sorted T cell fraction (not recorded which). All receptors derive from a male donor with ankylosing spondylitis.

This clonotype was observed a handful of times. The chain employs TRBV29-1 and TRBJ2-5, with D possibly being TRBD2 (6 bases). The V gene's germline CDR1 is SQVTM and CDR2 ANQGSEA. Trimming shortened V by 3 bases and J by 5 bases, and 16 bases separated the two germline ends. The CDR3 covers 14 residues. CDR3 in DNA: TGCAGCGTTGATGGTAGCGGAGGATCGGAGACCCAGTACTTC. Protein product: CSVDGSGGSETQYF.

The sample holds a few counts of this clonotype. The chain combines TRBV11-2 with TRBJ1-6; D possibly corresponds to TRBD1 (6 bases). CDR1 and CDR2 from the germline V gene are SGHAT and FQNNGV. The V end lost 4 bases, the J end lost 6 bases, and 13 bases lay between the germline ends. CDR3 length: 15 amino acids. The CDR3 nucleotides read TGTGCCAGCAGCTCTACAGGGCTTGGTAATTCACCCCTCCACTTT. Translation gives CASSSTGLGNSPLHF.

CDR3 in DNA: TGCGCCAGCAGCCCCCTCGGGACAGGGTCTGGTCAGCCCCAGCATTTT. Translation: CASSPLGTGSGQPQHF. The gene calls are TRBV5-1 and TRBJ1-5; 9 bases map to TRBD1. The ends lost 4 bases at V and 6 bases at J; junction bases unmatched: 11. CDR1 is SGHRS, CDR2 YFSETQ, per germline. The CDR3 consists of 16 residues.

This clonotype occurred a few times. The V call is TRBV7-9, the J call TRBJ2-1; D gene ambiguous. The CDR3 has 13 residues. Germline V gene data show CDR1 as SEHNR and CDR2 as FQNEAQ (reference sequence). The V gene lost 2 bases and the J gene lost 7 bases, with 9 bases spanning the gap. In DNA, the CDR3 is TGTGCCAGCAGCTTAAAGGACGGGAATGAGCAGTTCTTC. It encodes CASSLKDGNEQFF.

This chain links TRBV6-1 with TRBJ2-7; D unclear. Looked up from germline, CDR1 is MNHNS and CDR2 is SASEGT. V was trimmed by 3 bases and J by 0 bases, leaving 9 bases between them. The CDR3 is 14 residues long. CDR3 nucleotide sequence: TGTGCCAGCAGTGAGGTAGGATACTCCTACGAGCAGTACGTC. Translation gives CASSEVGYSYEQYV.

This clonotype has just a few counts. The chain links TRBV12-3 or TRBV12-4 to TRBJ1-4; D remains unclear. This CDR3 is 12 amino acids long. Between the trimmed V and J ends, which lost 5 bases and 5 bases, there was a span of 6 bases. CDR3 in amino acids: CASSRRNEKLFF. Written as DNA, the CDR3 is TGTGCCAGCAGTCGGCGGAATGAAAAACTGTTTTTT.

The rearrangement uses TRBV20-1 and TRBJ1-1; TRBD1 matches 8 bases. The ends lost 6 bases at V and 5 bases at J; junction bases unmatched: 11. Germline lookup yields CDR1 DFQATT and CDR2 SNEGSKA (reference sequence). This CDR3 is built from 14 residues. Here the CDR3 reads CSAGGGRGRTEAFF. The CDR3 DNA sequence: TGCAGTGCCGGGGGGGGCAGGGGGCGGACTGAAGCTTTCTTT.

This clonotype has just a few counts. This chain uses TRBV20-1 with TRBJ2-1; 12 bases align to TRBD2. Germline values: CDR1 DFQATT, CDR2 SNEGSKA (reference sequence). J lost 4 bases, V lost 3 bases, and 1 base had no gene match. The CDR3 sequence is 14 residues long. CDR3 sequence: CSARTSGRYNEQFF. CDR3 nucleotide sequence: TGCAGTGCTAGGACTAGCGGGAGATACAATGAGCAGTTCTTC.

This clonotype was found many times. The junction shows a germline mismatch at one end, possibly a read error. The chain combines TRBV5-1 with TRBJ2-2, with a weak D call TRBD1 (5 bases). The CDR3 is 14 residues long. Germline V CDR1 and CDR2: SGHRS, YFSETQ. The CDR3 sequence: CASSFQGNTGELFF. CDR3 bases: TGTGCCAGCAGTTTTCAGGGAAACACCGGGGAGCTGTTTTTT.

The J gene is TRBJ2-1, the V gene TRBV20-1, with D maybe TRBD2 (5 bases). This CDR3 contains 10 residues. V was clipped by 6 bases and J by 8 bases, with 8 bases between them. Germline V gene data show CDR1 as DFQATT and CDR2 as SNEGSKA (reference sequence). The CDR3: CSAGSYEQFF. CDR3 in DNA: TGCAGTGCAGGGAGTTATGAGCAGTTCTTC.